The present T cell receptor beta chain was sequenced within a study of response to subunit inactivated influenza vaccine. On this clonotype itself: Its antigen is unidentified.

In TCRdb, the RT-PCR reads were re-called with MiXCR into one record per CDR3 protein. The repertoire holds 650,000 to 800,000 distinct CDR3 sequences, with around 13% as singletons. CDR1 SGDLS and CDR2 YYNGEE come from the germline V gene. V lost 0 bases to trimming and J lost 8 bases, with 8 bases between them. The CDR3 covers 12 residues. Study conclusions and caveats: A suggestion made by the authors is that each seasonal influenza vaccination recruits few new T cells.

The TCR was taken from a man between 45 and 60 years old who received an inactivated influenza vaccine. The input for sequencing was PBMCs from blood, taken less than 15 days before vaccination. The chain carries TRBV9 and TRBJ1-2; D unclear. The CDR3 sequence: CASSVGVRGYTF. Here the CDR3 DNA reads TGTGCCAGCAGCGTAGGGGTCAGGGGCTACACCTTC.